This T cell receptor beta chain was recovered during a study of shared clonotypes between healthy human individuals. Study observations and caveats: Naive subsets generally had larger estimated richness than memory subsets. The four-donor shared clonotypes exceeded non-shared clonotypes in generation probability, with non-shared ones scoring lower. Around 5% of naive CD4 clonotypes were common to a handful of donors.

A note on this clone: The antigen is not known.

Profiling relied on immunoSEQ multiplex PCR, and the TCRdb table lists in-frame clones only, not all of them. The data show roughly 2 million clones, with 85% to 95% seen just once and 0.13% held by the top ten. Germline V lookup: CDR1 SNHLY, CDR2 FYNNEI. CDR3 size: 13 residues. V was trimmed by 6 bases and J by 14 bases, leaving 17 bases between them. The sample consisted of naive CD4+ T cells sorted from blood. Subset reported: CD45RA+ positively selected. The V and J genes are TRBV2 and TRBJ1-6; D might be TRBD1 (6 bases). The sequence derives from a man younger than 35 in good health. The CDR3 region is CASRQGYSSSLHF. CDR3 bases: TGTGCCAGCAGACAGGGATACTCCTCATCCCTCCACTTT.